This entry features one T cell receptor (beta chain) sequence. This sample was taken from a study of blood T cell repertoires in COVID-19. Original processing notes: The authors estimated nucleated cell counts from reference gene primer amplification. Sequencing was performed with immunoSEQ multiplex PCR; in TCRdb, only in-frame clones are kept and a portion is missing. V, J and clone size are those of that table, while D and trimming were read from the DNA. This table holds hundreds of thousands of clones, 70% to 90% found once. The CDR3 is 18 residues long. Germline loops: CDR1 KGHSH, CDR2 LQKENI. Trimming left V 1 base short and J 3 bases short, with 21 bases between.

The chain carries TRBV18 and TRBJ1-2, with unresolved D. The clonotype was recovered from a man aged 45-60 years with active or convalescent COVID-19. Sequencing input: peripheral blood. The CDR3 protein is CASSPRASTPAKDYGYTF. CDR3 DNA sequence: TGTGCCAGCTCACCACGGGCGTCCACCCCAGCAAAAGACTATGGCTACACCTTC.